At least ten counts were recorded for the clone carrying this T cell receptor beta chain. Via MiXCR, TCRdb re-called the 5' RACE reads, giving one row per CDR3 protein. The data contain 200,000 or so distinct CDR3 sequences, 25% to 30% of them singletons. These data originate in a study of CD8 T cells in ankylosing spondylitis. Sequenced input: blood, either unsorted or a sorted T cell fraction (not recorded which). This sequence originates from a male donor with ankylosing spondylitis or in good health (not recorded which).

The CDR3 spells CSVYGVRSYNEQFF. The CDR3 DNA reads as TGCAGCGTTTACGGCGTCCGCTCCTACAATGAGCAGTTCTTC. V and J are TRBV29-1 and TRBJ2-1; D remains unclear. The V and J ends lost 5 bases and 0 bases respectively, with 11 bases between them. This CDR3 spans 14 amino acids. Germline assignment: CDR1 SQVTM and CDR2 ANQGSEA.